This T cell receptor (beta chain) was documented in a study of control samples from healthy donors and cancer patients. Profiling relied on immunoSEQ multiplex PCR, and the TCRdb table lists in-frame clones only, not all of them. The sample yields 45,000 to 60,000 clones, about 95% seen once. This clone was found once. The CDR3 is 12 amino acids. CDR1 and CDR2 (germline): GTSNPN, SVGIG (reference sequence). The V gene lost 3 bases and the J gene lost 6 bases, with 8 bases spanning the gap. This chain joins TRBV30 and TRBJ2-2, with D hard to call. Input material: blood. The TCR sequence derives from a man under 40 in good health. In DNA, the CDR3 is TGTGCCTGGAGCGGTTTAGCCGGGGAGCTGTTTTTT. Translation: CAWSGLAGELFF. The variable domain in full, with the rest retrieved from reference TRBV30 and TRBJ2-2, is SQTIHQWPATLVQPVGSPLSLECTVEGTSNPNLYWYRQAAGRGLQLLFYSVGIGQISSEVPQNLSASRPQDRQFILSSKKLLLSDSGFYLCAWSGLAGELFFGEGSRLTVL.